A single sample is the source of the 22 T cell receptor beta chains below, sequenced in a study of human T cells and chemical hapten exposure. Documented time point: pre-sensitization, week 0. The treatment here: therapeutic diphenylcyclopropenone sensitization with weekly scalp DPC. TCRdb ran MiXCR on the RACE reads and lists one entry per CDR3 protein. This table holds roughly 380,000 distinct CDR3 sequences, 4.5% to 5.5% found once. The input for sequencing was whole blood, taken in connection with sensitization to the hapten diphenylcyclopropenone (DPC). These receptors all come from a woman aged 50 to 60 with alopecia areata. Some clones in this sample may be carry-over from other donors' samples.

This clonotype was picked up a small number of times. The V call is TRBV4-1, the J call TRBJ1-5; unclear D gene. Per the germline V gene, CDR1 is MGHRA and CDR2 is YSYEKL. The CDR3 is 15 residues long. Trimming left V 1 base short and J 4 bases short, with 11 bases between. The chain's CDR3 is CASSQVGGRNQPQHF. The CDR3 DNA is TGCGCCAGCAGCCAAGTTGGTGGCAGAAATCAGCCCCAGCATTTT.

Only a few counts were recorded for this clonotype. This chain connects TRBV2 to TRBJ1-4, with 9 bases aligning to TRBD1. Germline trimming cut 7 bases from V and 8 bases from J; bases unmatched to any gene: 8. Per germline, CDR1 SNHLY and CDR2 FYNNEI. The CDR3 has 14 amino acids. The CDR3 loop reads CASTPGQGGEKLFF. The CDR3 nucleotides are TGTGCCAGCACCCCGGGACAGGGAGGCGAAAAACTGTTTTTT. Variable domain in full (rest from reference TRBV2 and TRBJ1-4): EPEVTQTPSHQVTQMGQEVILRCVPISNHLYFYWYRQILGQKVEFLVSFYNNEISEKSEIFDDQFSVERPDGSNFTLKIRSTKLEDSAMYFCASTPGQGGEKLFFGSGTQLSVL.

The sample holds many counts of this clonotype. The chain combines TRBV13 with TRBJ2-1; D not resolved. The germline gives CDR1 PRHDT, CDR2 FYEKMQ (reference sequence). Trimming shortened V by 0 bases and J by 0 bases, and 9 bases separated the two germline ends. The CDR3 length is 16 residues. CDR3 in amino acids: CASSLGGESSYNEQFF. In nucleotides, the CDR3 is TGTGCCAGCAGCTTAGGCGGCGAAAGCTCCTACAATGAGCAGTTCTTC.

V usage is TRBV28 and J usage is TRBJ1-2; the D is unclear. The V end lost 7 bases, the J end lost 3 bases, and 15 bases lay between the germline ends. This CDR3 is built from 14 residues. In germline, CDR1 is MDHEN, CDR2 SYDVKM. This chain's CDR3 is CASIPRRVDYGYTF. CDR3 nucleotides: TGTGCCAGCATCCCCCGGCGGGTGGACTATGGCTACACCTTC.

This clonotype was found many times. The chain combines TRBV29-1 with TRBJ1-1; no clear D gene. Germline lookup yields CDR1 SQVTM and CDR2 ANQGSEA. V dropped 2 bases and J dropped 4 bases, with 11 bases sitting between them. This CDR3 comprises 13 residues. The CDR3 DNA is TGCAGCGTTGAAAACCGGGTGGGCACTGAAGCTTTCTTT. Translation: CSVENRVGTEAFF.

This clonotype has more than one count but fewer than ten. CDR3 region: CASTKSLPRTGGTDTQYF. The DNA of the CDR3 is TGTGCCAGCACCAAATCCCTCCCAAGGACAGGGGGCACAGATACGCAGTATTTT. The rearrangement uses TRBV11-2 and TRBJ2-3; TRBD1 agrees at 9 bases. CDR1 and CDR2 from the germline V gene are SGHAT and FQNNGV. V lost 7 bases, J lost 1 base, and 15 bases stayed unmatched. The CDR3 is made up of 18 amino acids.

The chain is built from TRBV12-3 or TRBV12-4 and TRBJ2-1; D gene ambiguous. V gave up 2 bases and J gave up 2 bases, with 10 bases separating them. The CDR3 extends over 15 amino acids. CDR3 coding DNA: TGTGCCAGCAGTTTAAGCCCGCTAGCCTACAATGAGCAGTTCTTC. Its protein is CASSLSPLAYNEQFF.

There are many counts of this clonotype. This rearrangement joins TRBV30 to TRBJ1-5; D not certain. Germline V gives CDR1 GTSNPN, CDR2 SVGIG (reference sequence). This CDR3 region has 13 residues. Trimming removed 1 base at V and 0 bases at J, with 4 bases between. CDR3: CAWSASSNQPQHF. The CDR3 DNA is TGTGCCTGGAGTGCCAGTAGCAATCAGCCCCAGCATTTT.

There are many counts of this clonotype. The chain uses TRBV28 and TRBJ1-2; 10 bases agree with TRBD1. This CDR3 has 14 amino acids. Germline trimming cut 2 bases from V and 8 bases from J; bases unmatched to any gene: 5. Germline V gene lookup returns CDR1 MDHEN and CDR2 SYDVKM. The CDR3 reads CASSLPGQGYGYTF. CDR3 coding DNA: TGTGCCAGCAGTTTACCGGGACAGGGGTACGGCTACACCTTC.

The J gene is TRBJ2-7, the V gene TRBV7-9; D is tentatively TRBD1 or TRBD2 (5 bases each). Germline CDR1 reads SEHNR; CDR2 reads FQNEAQ (reference sequence). The CDR3 consists of 14 residues. The V gene lost 4 bases and the J gene lost 3 bases, with 13 bases spanning the gap. As DNA, the CDR3 is TGTGCCAGCAGCTCCCGGGACGGCTACTACGAGCAGTACTTC. This translates into CASSSRDGYYEQYF. The variable domain in full, completed from reference TRBV7-9 and TRBJ2-7, reads DTGVSQNPRHKITKRGQNVTFRCDPISEHNRLYWYRQTLGQGPEFLTYFQNEAQLEKSRLLSDRFSAERPKGSFSTLEIQRTEQGDSAMYLCASSSRDGYYEQYFGPGTRLTVT.

This clonotype was picked up many times. The chain joins TRBV20-1 to TRBJ1-5, with D perhaps TRBD1 (6 bases). Germline assignment: CDR1 DFQATT and CDR2 SNEGSKA (reference sequence). CDR3 length equals 15 residues. Trimming removed 7 bases from V and 0 bases from J, with 16 bases in between. DNA of the CDR3: TGCAGTGGATCGGACAGCCTTTATAGCAATCAGCCCCAGCATTTT. Its protein product is CSGSDSLYSNQPQHF.

This clonotype was counted at least ten times. This sequence joins TRBV29-1 and TRBJ1-1; D ambiguous. V was pared by 3 bases and J by 2 bases, with 4 bases between. The CDR3 runs to 11 residues. Germline-derived CDR1 and CDR2 are SQVTM and ANQGSEA. Here the CDR3 reads CSVEANTEAFF. The CDR3 bases are TGCAGCGTTGAGGCCAACACTGAAGCTTTCTTT.

This clonotype has more than one count but fewer than ten. The chain links TRBV5-5 to TRBJ1-1; the D is unclear. Germline values: CDR1 SGHKS, CDR2 YYEKEE (reference sequence). CDR3 size: 14 residues. The V gene lost 4 bases and the J gene lost 1 base, with 11 bases spanning the gap. CDR3 residues: CASSSPLRNTEAFF. In DNA, the CDR3 is TGTGCCAGCAGCAGCCCCCTGCGGAACACTGAAGCTTTCTTT.

In its sample, this clonotype was seen many times. This rearrangement joins TRBV6-2 or TRBV6-3 to TRBJ2-1; TRBD1 matches at 7 bases. From germline, CDR1 is MNHEY and CDR2 SVGEGT. CDR3 size: 11 residues. Trimming removed 5 bases from V and 9 bases from J; junction bases left unmatched: 1. The chain's CDR3 is CASSRGPEQFF. For the CDR3, the DNA is TGTGCCAGCAGTAGGGGGCCTGAGCAGTTCTTC.

This clonotype came up many times. The CDR3 reads CASSLEGSLVGEQFF. CDR3 nucleotide sequence: TGTGCCAGCAGTTTAGAAGGGAGTCTAGTCGGTGAGCAGTTCTTC. The chain employs TRBV12-3 or TRBV12-4 and TRBJ2-1, with a weak D call TRBD2 (5 bases). The CDR3 is made up of 15 amino acids. Between the trimmed V and J ends, which lost 1 base and 9 bases, there was a span of 16 bases.

This sequence joins TRBV7-2 and TRBJ2-3, with 9 bases fitting TRBD1. Trimming cost V 4 bases and J 10 bases; bases outside gene matches: 12. CDR1 and CDR2 (germline): SGHTA, FQGNSA. The CDR3 is 15 residues long. The CDR3 spells CASSSTGTGSSPQYF. CDR3 bases: TGTGCCAGCAGCTCGACCGGGACAGGGTCCTCCCCGCAGTATTTT. The whole variable domain, remainder taken from reference TRBV7-2 and TRBJ2-3, is GAGVSQSPSNKVTEKGKDVELRCDPISGHTALYWYRQSLGQGLEFLIYFQGNSAPDKSGLPSDRFSAERTGGSVSTLTIQRTQQEDSAVYLCASSSTGTGSSPQYFGPGTRLTVL.

This clonotype was detected ten times or more. The J gene is TRBJ2-4, the V gene TRBV4-3, with 7 bases fitting TRBD1. The CDR3 is made up of 14 amino acids. The germline CDR1 and CDR2 sequences are LGHNA and YSLEER. The J segment lost 3 bases and the V segment lost 2 bases, leaving 1 base of the junction unmatched. As DNA, the CDR3 is TGCGCCAGCAGCCAATGGGACAGCAAAAACATTCAGTACTTC. Residues: CASSQWDSKNIQYF.

This clonotype was recorded many times. The V and J genes are TRBV24-1 and TRBJ2-3; 10 positions agree with TRBD2. Germline-derived CDR1 and CDR2 are KGHDR and SFDVKD. There are 15 residues in the CDR3. Trimming took 5 bases from V and 5 from J; bases not matched to a gene: 6. CDR3 bases: TGTGCCACCAGTGTCAGCGGGAGGGCCGGAGATACGCAGTATTTT. Protein sequence: CATSVSGRAGDTQYF.

The chain carries TRBV19 and TRBJ1-5, with TRBD1 identical over 9 bases. CDR3 size: 15 residues. Unmatched junction bases numbered 9, after V lost 7 bases and J lost 5 bases. The germline V gene encodes CDR1 LNHDA and CDR2 SQIVND (reference sequence). The CDR3 coding sequence is TGTGCCAGTACCCCACCCGGGACAGGGTATCAGCCCCAGCATTTT. Translating it yields CASTPPGTGYQPQHF.

The V and J genes are TRBV12-3 or TRBV12-4 and TRBJ1-2, with D tentatively TRBD1 (5 bases). V was shortened by 6 bases and J by 4 bases, with 18 bases between the two germline ends. The CDR3 is 15 residues long. CDR3 sequence reads: CASSPRRDSPYGYTF. CDR3 in DNA: TGTGCCAGCAGCCCCCGCCGGGACTCCCCCTATGGCTACACCTTC.

Ten or more counts support this clonotype. V is TRBV29-1 and J is TRBJ2-2, with no clear D. CDR1 and CDR2 (germline): SQVTM, ANQGSEA. Trimming stripped 7 bases from V and 0 bases from J, with 15 bases between. This CDR3 is 15 amino acids long. CDR3 bases: TGCAGCGCGACGACATCGTTCGCGAACACCGGGGAGCTGTTTTTT. Encoded protein: CSATTSFANTGELFF.

This clonotype came up many times. The genes are TRBV10-3 and TRBJ1-2; the D is unclear. CDR1 and CDR2 from the germline V gene are ENHRY and SYGVKD. The V end lost 3 bases, the J end lost 4 bases, and 3 bases lay between the germline ends. The CDR3 totals 11 residues. The CDR3 DNA reads as TGTGCCATCAGTGATCTCTATGGCTACACCTTC. Translation gives CAISDLYGYTF.